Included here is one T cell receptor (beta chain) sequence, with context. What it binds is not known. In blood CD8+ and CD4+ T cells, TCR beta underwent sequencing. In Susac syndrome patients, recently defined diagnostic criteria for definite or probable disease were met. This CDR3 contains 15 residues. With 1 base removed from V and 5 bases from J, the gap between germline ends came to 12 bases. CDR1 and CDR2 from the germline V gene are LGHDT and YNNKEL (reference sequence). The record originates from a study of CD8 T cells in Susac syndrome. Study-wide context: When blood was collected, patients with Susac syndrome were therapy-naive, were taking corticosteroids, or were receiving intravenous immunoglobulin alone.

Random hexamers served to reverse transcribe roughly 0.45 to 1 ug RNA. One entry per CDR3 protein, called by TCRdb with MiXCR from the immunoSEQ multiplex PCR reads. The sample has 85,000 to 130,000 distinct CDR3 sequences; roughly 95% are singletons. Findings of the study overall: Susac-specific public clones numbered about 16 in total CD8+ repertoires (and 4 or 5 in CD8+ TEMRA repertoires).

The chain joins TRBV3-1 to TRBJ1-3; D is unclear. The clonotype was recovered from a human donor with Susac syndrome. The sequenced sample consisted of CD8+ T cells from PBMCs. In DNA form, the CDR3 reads TGTGCCAGCAGCCAAGTGTTGGGAGTACGAAACACCATATATTTT. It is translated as CASSQVLGVRNTIYF.